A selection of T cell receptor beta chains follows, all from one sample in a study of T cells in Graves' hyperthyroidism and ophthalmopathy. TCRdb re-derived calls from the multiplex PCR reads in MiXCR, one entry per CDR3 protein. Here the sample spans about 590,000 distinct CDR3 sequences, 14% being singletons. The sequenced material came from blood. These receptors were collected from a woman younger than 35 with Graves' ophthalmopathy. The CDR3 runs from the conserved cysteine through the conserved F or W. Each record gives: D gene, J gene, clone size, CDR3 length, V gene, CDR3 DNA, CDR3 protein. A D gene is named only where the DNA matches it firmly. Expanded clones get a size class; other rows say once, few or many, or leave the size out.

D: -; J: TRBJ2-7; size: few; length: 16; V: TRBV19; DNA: TGTGCCAGTAGTATTGTGCAGTGGACCGCTACCTACGAGCAGTACTTC; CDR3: CASSIVQWTATYEQYF
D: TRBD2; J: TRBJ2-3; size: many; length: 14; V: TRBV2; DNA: TGTGCCAGCGTCGGGGCGGGGGGCACAGATACGCAGTATTTT; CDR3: CASVGAGGTDTQYF
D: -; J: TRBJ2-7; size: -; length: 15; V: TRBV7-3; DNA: TGTGCCAGCAGCTCTTATCCGACAGAGTCCTACGAGCAGTACTTC; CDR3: CASSSYPTESYEQYF
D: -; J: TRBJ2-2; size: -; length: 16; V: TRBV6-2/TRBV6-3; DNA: TGTGCCAGCAGTTACTCGAACAGCGGTGGTACCGGGGAGCTGTTTTTT; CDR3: CASSYSNSGGTGELFF
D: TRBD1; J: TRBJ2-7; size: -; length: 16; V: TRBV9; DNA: TGTGCCAGCAGCGTAGGGTCCCGGGACAGCTCCTACGAGCAGTACTTC; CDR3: CASSVGSRDSSYEQYF
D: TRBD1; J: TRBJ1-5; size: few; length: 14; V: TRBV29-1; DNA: TGCAGCGTCCCGGGACAGGGGCCTAATCAGCCCCAGCATTTT; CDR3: CSVPGQGPNQPQHF
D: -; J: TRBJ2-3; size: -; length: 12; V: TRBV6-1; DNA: TGTGCCAGCAAGGAGGGCCTAATTAAGCAGTATTTT; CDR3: CASKEGLIKQYF
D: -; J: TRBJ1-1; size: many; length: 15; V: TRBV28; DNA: TGTGCCAGCAGTTTATTGGGGGGCCTGGACACTGAAGCTTTCTTT; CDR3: CASSLLGGLDTEAFF
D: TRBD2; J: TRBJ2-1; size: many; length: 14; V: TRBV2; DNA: TGTGCCAGCAGTGGGGCTAGCGGGAGCTATGAGCAGTTCTTC; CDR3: CASSGASGSYEQFF
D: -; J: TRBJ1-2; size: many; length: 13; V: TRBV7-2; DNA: TGTGCCAGCAGCTTATCGGGAAGGGACGGCTACACCTTC; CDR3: CASSLSGRDGYTF
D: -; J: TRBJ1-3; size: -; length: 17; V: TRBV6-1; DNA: TGTGCCAGCAGTGGACTCTCATTTTGGAGCTCTGGAAACACCATATATTTT; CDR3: CASSGLSFWSSGNTIYF
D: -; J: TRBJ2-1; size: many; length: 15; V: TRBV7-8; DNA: TGTGCCAGCAGCTTATGTAAGTACGGGTGTAATGAGCAGTTCTTC; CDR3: CASSLCKYGCNEQFF
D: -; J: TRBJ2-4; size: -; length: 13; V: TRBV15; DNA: TGTGCCACCAACCCAGACAGGGAGGGCATTCAGTACTTC; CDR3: CATNPDREGIQYF
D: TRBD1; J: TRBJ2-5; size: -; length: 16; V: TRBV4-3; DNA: TGCGCCAGCAGCTCTCTCGGGACAGGGACTCTTGAGACCCAGTACTTC; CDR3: CASSSLGTGTLETQYF
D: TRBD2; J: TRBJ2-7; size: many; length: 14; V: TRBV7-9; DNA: TGTGCCAGCAGCTTTACCGGGACTAATCACGAGCAGTACTTC; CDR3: CASSFTGTNHEQYF